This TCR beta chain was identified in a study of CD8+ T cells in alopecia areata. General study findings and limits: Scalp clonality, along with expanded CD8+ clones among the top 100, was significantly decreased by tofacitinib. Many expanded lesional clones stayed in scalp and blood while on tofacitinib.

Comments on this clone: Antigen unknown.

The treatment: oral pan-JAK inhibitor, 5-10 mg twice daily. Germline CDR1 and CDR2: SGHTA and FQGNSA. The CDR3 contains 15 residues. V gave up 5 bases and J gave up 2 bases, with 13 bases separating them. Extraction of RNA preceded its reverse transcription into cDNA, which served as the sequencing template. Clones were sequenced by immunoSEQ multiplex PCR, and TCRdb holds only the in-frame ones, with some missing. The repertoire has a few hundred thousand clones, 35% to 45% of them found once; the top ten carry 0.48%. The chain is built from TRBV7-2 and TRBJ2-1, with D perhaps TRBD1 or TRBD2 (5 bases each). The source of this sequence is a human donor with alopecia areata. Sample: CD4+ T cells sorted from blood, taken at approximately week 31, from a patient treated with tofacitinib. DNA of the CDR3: TGTGCCAGCAGCCCGGGGCGGCGAACCTACAATGAGCAGTTCTTC. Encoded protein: CASSPGRRTYNEQFF.